This TCR beta chain stems from a study of T-cell reconstitution after alpha-beta-depleted transplantation in children. This clonotype was recorded a few times. Researchers prepared the TCRbeta library using unique molecular identifiers, the study reports. In TCRdb, the PCR reads were re-called with MiXCR into one record per CDR3 protein. Altogether more than 550,000 distinct CDR3 sequences are present, about 10% being singletons, with the ten largest covering about 4%. Trimming removed 1 base from V and 5 bases from J, with 15 bases in between. This CDR3 is 15 amino acids long. Germline V gives CDR1 SGHRS, CDR2 YFSETQ.

V usage is TRBV5-1 and J usage is TRBJ1-1; D may be TRBD1 (5 bases). This TCR was sampled from a human donor who donated a stem cell graft to a child with acute myeloid leukemia. Sample: PBMCs from the stem cell graft donor, taken from the stem cell graft. In nucleotides, the CDR3 is TGCGCCAGCAGCTTGATCGGCGCCCGGGGGACTGAAGCTTTCTTT. Translating gives CASSLIGARGTEAFF.